This T cell receptor beta chain is drawn from a study of blood T cell repertoires in COVID-19. Overall study context: The study drew acute and convalescent COVID-19 samples from the United States, Italy and Spain. In each case, the material was cDNA or gDNA derived from T cells, B-cell-depleted T cells, or PBMCs.

This CDR3 comprises 17 residues. Per the original data handling: Estimates of nucleated cell counts were drawn from the amplification of reference gene primers. The table came from immunoSEQ multiplex PCR; TCRdb's copy has only in-frame clones and leaves some out. The DNA gave D and trimming, while V, J and clone size come from that table. The sample has under 80,000 clones; roughly 90% are singletons. The J gene is TRBJ2-7, the V gene TRBV12-1; the table names TRBD2, a call not compared with the DNA. TRBV12-1 is annotated as a pseudogene. The sequencing sample was made of peripheral blood. The receptor comes from a man between 65 and 85 years old with active or convalescent COVID-19. CDR3 amino acids: CASSLIRTSGRLNEQYF. The DNA of the CDR3 is TGTGCCAGCAGCCTAATACGGACTAGCGGGAGGTTAAACGAGCAGTACTTC.